This is a list of T cell receptor beta chains from one sample in a study of blood T cell repertoires in COVID-19. Libraries were prepared by immunoSEQ multiplex PCR; TCRdb keeps only in-frame clonotypes and omits some of them. The sample lists about 250,000 clones; 70% to 90% were seen once. The specimen sequenced was peripheral blood. The source of these receptors is a young woman with acute or convalescent COVID-19. CDR3s include the opening cysteine and the closing phenylalanine or tryptophan. Fields, in order: CDR3 length, V gene, J gene, CDR3 protein.

length: 14
V: TRBV6-5
J: TRBJ1-4
CDR3: CASSYWGQGEKLFF

length: 15
V: TRBV5-1
J: TRBJ1-2
CDR3: CASSLSDSQFYGYTF

length: 16
V: TRBV19
J: TRBJ2-1
CDR3: CASSIGRQGAGREQFF

length: 15
V: TRBV5-1
J: TRBJ2-1
CDR3: CASSLAGGLLHEQFF

length: 12
V: TRBV29-1
J: TRBJ1-2
CDR3: CSVVEGAGGYTF

length: 16
V: TRBV7-8
J: TRBJ1-2
CDR3: CASSLIWDRGIYGYTF

length: 13
V: TRBV7-2
J: TRBJ2-1
CDR3: CASSLAASYEQFF

length: 14
V: TRBV30
J: TRBJ1-2
CDR3: CAWEGQSNNYGYTF

length: 19
V: TRBV19
J: TRBJ1-1
CDR3: CASSIPAGTGGRRNTEAFF

length: 16
V: TRBV7-2
J: TRBJ2-7
CDR3: CASSLGGGALSYEQYF

length: 17
V: TRBV12-2
J: TRBJ2-5
CDR3: CASRLGTSGRVEETQYF

length: 14
V: TRBV27
J: TRBJ1-2
CDR3: CASSSWGGQDGYTF

length: 15
V: TRBV11-1
J: TRBJ2-7
CDR3: CASSLGDRGFYEQYF

length: 15
V: TRBV27
J: TRBJ2-1
CDR3: CASSYRDRGSNEQFF

length: 13
V: TRBV7-8
J: TRBJ2-7
CDR3: CASSRGQVYEQYF

length: 13
V: TRBV2
J: TRBJ2-2
CDR3: CASTTGRTGELFF

length: 14
V: TRBV7-2
J: TRBJ2-7
CDR3: CASSLEAGGYEQYF

length: 14
V: TRBV9
J: TRBJ1-5
CDR3: CASSVTGDNQPQHF

length: 15
V: TRBV14
J: TRBJ2-7
CDR3: CASSGTRGREYEQYF

length: 15
V: TRBV6-5
J: TRBJ1-4
CDR3: CASSYGRGPGEKLFF

length: 14
V: TRBV14
J: TRBJ2-3
CDR3: CASSPWTGSDTQYF

length: 14
V: TRBV6-5
J: TRBJ1-1
CDR3: CASSLAVMNTEAFF

length: 21
V: TRBV6-2/TRBV6-3
J: TRBJ2-3
CDR3: CASSYGSGVQGNSGTADTQYF

length: 14
V: TRBV30
J: TRBJ1-4
CDR3: CAWSETAVVAKLFF

length: 15
V: TRBV6-1
J: TRBJ1-1
CDR3: CASSELVGAPDSAFF

length: 14
V: TRBV5-6
J: TRBJ2-1
CDR3: CASSQGLLQREQFF

length: 15
V: TRBV7-2
J: TRBJ2-1
CDR3: CASSSRAGVNNEQFF

length: 15
V: TRBV2
J: TRBJ2-7
CDR3: CASSEVLGRAHEQYF

length: 16
V: TRBV7-2
J: TRBJ1-2
CDR3: CASSPEGGFSLYGYTF

length: 16
V: TRBV15
J: TRBJ2-7
CDR3: CATSRPGLAATYEQYF

length: 16
V: TRBV3-1/TRBV3-2
J: TRBJ2-4
CDR3: CASSPRGRIAKNIQYF

length: 13
V: TRBV6-5
J: TRBJ1-1
CDR3: CASSRVPGTEAFF

length: 15
V: TRBV7-9
J: TRBJ2-1
CDR3: CASSYTSGRGYEQFF